A selection of T cell receptor beta chains follows, all from one sample in a study of human T cells and chemical hapten exposure. TCRdb passed the RACE reads through MiXCR, listing each CDR3 protein once. The table records tens of thousands of distinct CDR3 sequences, about 9.9% of them present only once. This specimen was whole blood, taken in connection with sensitization to the hapten diphenylcyclopropenone (DPC). The receptor set was obtained from a woman aged 45-59 years with alopecia areata. Some clones in this sample may be carry-over from other donors' samples. CDR3s include the opening cysteine and the closing phenylalanine or tryptophan. D genes are given only for firm matches. Only some rows state a clone size, as once, few, many or a class for expanded clones.

TRBV18,-,many,TRBJ1-2,TGTGCCAGCTCATCGACAGGTCCAGGATTGGACTATGGCTACACCTTC,CASSSTGPGLDYGYTF
TRBV18,-,many,TRBJ2-3,TGTGCCAGCTCACCCCAGGACTCAGCCTATAATACGCAGTATTTT,CASSPQDSAYNTQYF
TRBV20-1,TRBD1,few,TRBJ2-6,TGCAGTGCTAGACCCCCGACAGGGTCGGACTCTGGGGCCAACGTCCTGACTTTC,CSARPPTGSDSGANVLTF
TRBV7-9,-,few,TRBJ1-4,TGTGCCAGCAGCCCCACCGGACAGCCCTATAATGAAAAACTGTTTTTT,CASSPTGQPYNEKLFF
TRBV7-2,-,few,TRBJ2-2,TGTGCCAGCAGCCCCACACCAAACACCGGGGAGCTGTTTTTT,CASSPTPNTGELFF
TRBV6-5,-,-,TRBJ2-7,TGTGCCAGCAGTTGGTCAGGGGAGGTTGGGAAGCAGTACTTC,CASSWSGEVGKQYF
TRBV19,-,many,TRBJ2-1,TGTGCCAGTAGTATAGATGAATCAACGGAGCAGTTCTTC,CASSIDESTEQFF
TRBV20-1,-,-,TRBJ1-1,TGCAGTGCTAGAAGGCCGGGAGCGGGGAAGGACACTGAAGCTTTCTTT,CSARRPGAGKDTEAFF
TRBV29-1,TRBD1,many,TRBJ2-7,TGCAGCGTTGTTGAGGACAGGGCAGTCCCCTACGAGCAGTACTTC,CSVVEDRAVPYEQYF
TRBV6-6,-,-,TRBJ1-2,TGTGCCAGCAGACCAGGGATCCTTCCCTATGGCTACACCTTC,CASRPGILPYGYTF
TRBV7-2,-,many,TRBJ2-7,TGTGCCAGCAGTTCGGGACTGGCCTACGAGCAGTACTTC,CASSSGLAYEQYF
TRBV12-3/TRBV12-4,TRBD2,few,TRBJ2-1,TGTGCCAGCCTTTCTACTAGCGGGAGAATCCATGAGCAGTTCTTC,CASLSTSGRIHEQFF
TRBV7-9,-,many,TRBJ1-2,TGTGCCAGCAGCTCGAAAGAGGGCGGGGTAGGCTATGGCTACACCTTC,CASSSKEGGVGYGYTF
TRBV27,-,few,TRBJ2-1,TGTGCCAGCCGGGGGTCCTACAATGAGCAGTTCTTC,CASRGSYNEQFF
TRBV28,TRBD2,few,TRBJ2-1,TGTGCCAGCAGACCTAGCGGCTCCTACAATGAGCAGTTCTTC,CASRPSGSYNEQFF
TRBV28,TRBD1,-,TRBJ1-2,TGTGTCGTAGCAGGGGGAACTAACTATGGCTACACCTTC,CVVAGGTNYGYTF
TRBV28,-,few,TRBJ1-2,TGTGCCAGCAGCTTAAACAGGGGCTACACCTTC,CASSLNRGYTF
TRBV7-9,-,few,TRBJ2-7,TGTGCCAGCAGCTATGGTACTATCTACGAGCAGTACTTC,CASSYGTIYEQYF
TRBV7-2,-,-,TRBJ2-5,TGTGCCAGCAGCTTAGCGCTCGCCTGGGGAGAGACCCAGTACTTC,CASSLALAWGETQYF
TRBV28,TRBD1,many,TRBJ1-1,TGTGCCAGCAGTCTTACAGGGGGGAACACTGAAGCTTTCTTT,CASSLTGGNTEAFF
TRBV10-2,-,many,TRBJ1-1,TGCGCCAGCACTCACGGCGGGGTCACTGAAGCTTTCTTT,CASTHGGVTEAFF
TRBV6-4,-,few,TRBJ2-1,TGTGCCAGCAGCAGGGGGGCAGGGCCGGGCAATGAGCAGTTCTTC,CASSRGAGPGNEQFF
TRBV12-3/TRBV12-4,-,few,TRBJ1-1,TGTGCCAGCAGTTTGGGGGGGAGCGTCACTGAAGCTTTCTTT,CASSLGGSVTEAFF
TRBV12-5,-,-,TRBJ2-2,TGTGCTAGTGGCTCCTCGAACACCGGGGAGCTGTTTTTT,CASGSSNTGELFF
TRBV5-1,-,-,TRBJ2-3,TGCGCCAGCAGCTCCGAACGGGCCAGCACAGATACGCAGTATTTT,CASSSERASTDTQYF
TRBV4-3,TRBD1,-,TRBJ1-3,TGCGCCAGCAGCCAAGCTCCTCCAAGACAGGGCCTCTCTGGAAACACCATATATTTT,CASSQAPPRQGLSGNTIYF
TRBV2,-,many,TRBJ1-6,TGTGCCAGCAGTGGTCCCTTAAATTCACCCCTCCACTTT,CASSGPLNSPLHF
TRBV6-2/TRBV6-3,-,-,TRBJ1-1,TGTGCCAGCAGTTACTCGTGGGGCTTTCGGACTGAAGCTTTCTTT,CASSYSWGFRTEAFF
TRBV6-5,-,few,TRBJ1-1,TGTGCCAGCAGTTACTTCAGGGGCCTCATTTACACTGAAGCTTTCTTT,CASSYFRGLIYTEAFF
TRBV2,-,many,TRBJ2-3,TGTGCCAGCAGAGGATCCAGACTAGTAAGCACAGATACGCAGTATTTT,CASRGSRLVSTDTQYF
TRBV18,-,-,TRBJ2-2,TGTGCCAGCTCGGAGCGGATGAACACCGGGGAGCTGTTTTTT,CASSERMNTGELFF
TRBV11-2,TRBD1,many,TRBJ1-4,TGTGCCAGCACTCGACAGGGGCCTTGGGAAAAACTGTTTTTT,CASTRQGPWEKLFF
TRBV29-1,TRBD1,few,TRBJ2-5,TGCAGCGTTGACCAGGGACAGGGAAAGACCCAGTACTTC,CSVDQGQGKTQYF
TRBV7-2,TRBD2,few,TRBJ2-7,TGTGCCAGCAGCCCGGGGGGCGAGCAGTACTTC,CASSPGGEQYF
TRBV2,-,-,TRBJ2-7,TGTGCCAGCAGTTACGGGACGGCTTCCTACGAGCAGTACTTC,CASSYGTASYEQYF
TRBV7-2,TRBD2,-,TRBJ2-5,TGTGCCAGCAGCTCCATCGCCTGGGTAGCGGGTAAAGAGACCCAGTACTTC,CASSSIAWVAGKETQYF
TRBV29-1,-,-,TRBJ1-2,TGCAGCGTTGGACAGTTTAACTATGGCTACACCTTC,CSVGQFNYGYTF
TRBV7-2,-,many,TRBJ1-6,TGTGCCAGCAGCTTACAGGGGCGTTCACCCCTCCACTTT,CASSLQGRSPLHF
TRBV6-5,-,many,TRBJ1-1,TGTGCCGCATTCCGGGGCGGCACTGAAGCTTTCTTT,CAAFRGGTEAFF
TRBV5-4,TRBD1,-,TRBJ1-2,TGTGCCAGCAGTCCCCCGGGACAGGGGAGAGGCTACACCTTC,CASSPPGQGRGYTF
TRBV11-2,-,-,TRBJ2-2,TGTGCCAGCAGCTTCCCCTTGACAGCACGCCCCGGGGAGCTGTTTTTT,CASSFPLTARPGELFF
TRBV29-1,-,many,TRBJ1-2,TGCAGCGTTGAAGTAGTCGGGGGCGGCTACACCTTC,CSVEVVGGGYTF
TRBV29-1,-,many,TRBJ1-4,TGCAGCACTAGCACAGGGTCCGGAGAAAAACTGTTTTTT,CSTSTGSGEKLFF
TRBV24-1,TRBD2,many,TRBJ2-3,TGTGCCACCAGTGGAGGCTGGCGCGGGGGGAACACAGATACGCAGTATTTT,CATSGGWRGGNTDTQYF
TRBV28,-,few,TRBJ2-3,TGTGCCAGCAGAGAGGGACGCAGAACAGATACGCAGTATTTT,CASREGRRTDTQYF
TRBV10-2,TRBD2,-,TRBJ2-7,TGCGCCAGCAGTCGGGGGGAAGAGCAGTACTTC,CASSRGEEQYF
TRBV10-3,-,few,TRBJ1-2,TGTGCCATCAGTGCGGAGGCAGGGAGCGGCTACACCTTC,CAISAEAGSGYTF
TRBV28,-,few,TRBJ2-6,TGTGCCAGCACTAACTGGGGCTCTGGGGCCAACGTCCTGACTTTC,CASTNWGSGANVLTF
TRBV2,TRBD1,-,TRBJ1-2,TGTGCCAGCAGAGACGAGGGACAGGGGATCTACTATGGCTACACCTTC,CASRDEGQGIYYGYTF
TRBV6-1,TRBD1,many,TRBJ1-5,TGTGCCAGCAGTGATACAAAACAGGGGAGAGGTAATCAGCCCCAGCATTTT,CASSDTKQGRGNQPQHF
TRBV18,-,few,TRBJ2-1,TGTGCCAGCTCACCACCGTCCCTCAATGAGCAGTTCTTC,CASSPPSLNEQFF
TRBV7-9,TRBD1,few,TRBJ2-7,TGTGCCAGCAGCCGGGGACAGGCCGCCAACGAGCAGTACTTC,CASSRGQAANEQYF
TRBV10-3,-,many,TRBJ2-7,TGTGCCATCAGTGAGTCCGGACAGTTAGTCGAGCAGTACTTC,CAISESGQLVEQYF
TRBV28,TRBD1,few,TRBJ1-4,TGTGCCAGCAGCAAAGGACAGGATGAAAAACTGTTTTTT,CASSKGQDEKLFF
TRBV5-6,-,few,TRBJ1-1,TGTGCCAGCAGCTTGGCCGGGGGAACAGTACTTAACACTGAAGCTTTCTTT,CASSLAGGTVLNTEAFF